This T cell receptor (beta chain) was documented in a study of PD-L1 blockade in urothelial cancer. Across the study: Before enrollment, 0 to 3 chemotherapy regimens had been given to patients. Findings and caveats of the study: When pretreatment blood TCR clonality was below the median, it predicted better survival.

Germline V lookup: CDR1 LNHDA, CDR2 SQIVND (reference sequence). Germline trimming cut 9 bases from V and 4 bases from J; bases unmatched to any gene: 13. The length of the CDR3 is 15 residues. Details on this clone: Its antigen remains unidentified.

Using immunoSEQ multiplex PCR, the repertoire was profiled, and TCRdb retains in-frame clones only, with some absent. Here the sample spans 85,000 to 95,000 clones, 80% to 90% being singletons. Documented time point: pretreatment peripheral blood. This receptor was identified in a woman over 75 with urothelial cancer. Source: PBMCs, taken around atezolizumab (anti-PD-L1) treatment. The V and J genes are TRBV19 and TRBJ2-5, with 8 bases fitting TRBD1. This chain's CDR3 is CASMGPGQEAETQYF. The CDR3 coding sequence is TGTGCCAGCATGGGTCCGGGACAGGAGGCAGAGACCCAGTACTTC. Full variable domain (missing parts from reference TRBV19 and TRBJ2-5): DGGITQSPKYLFRKEGQNVTLSCEQNLNHDAMYWYRQDPGQGLRLIYYSQIVNDFQKGDIAEGYSVSREKKESFPLTVTSAQKNPTAFYLCASMGPGQEAETQYFGPGTRLLVL.